Below, 2 T cell receptor beta chains from the same sample are listed, as sequenced in a study of T cells in women clearing cervical HPV infection. The repertoire was sequenced with immunoSEQ multiplex PCR; TCRdb's copy has only in-frame clones and lacks some. This table lists tens of thousands of clones. Sequenced material: blood buffy coat. These receptors all come from a woman between 18 and 70 years old with a cervical HPV16 infection that either progressed to CIN3+ or cleared (not recorded which).

As for this clone: The read halts 3 residues ahead of the CDR3 end, with the missing end drawn from the germline J gene. The chain links TRBV5-6 to TRBJ2-3; TRBD1 matches at 10 bases. V shed 0 bases, J shed 6 bases, and the junction held 4 bases outside the gene matches. CDR3 length: 15 residues. Germline V CDR1 and CDR2: SGHDT, YYEEEE. The CDR3 DNA, read in part, is TGTGCCAGCAGCTTGGTGACAGGGGGCTTGGATACG. This translates into CASSLVTGGLDT. The full CDR3 protein is CASSLVTGGLDTQYF.

As concerns this clone: The sample contains more than one DNA sequence encoding this CDR3. The CDR3 spells CASSLDVSGYNSPLHF. Partial CDR3 DNA: TGCGCCAGCAGCCTGGACGTTTCGGGGTATAATTCACCC. The chain employs TRBV5-1 and TRBJ1-6; no clear D gene. The CDR3 end is not reached by the read, which stops 3 residues before it; the germline J gene fills it in. Germline V gene sequence: CDR1 SGHRS, CDR2 YFSETQ. Trimming removed 4 bases at V and 4 bases at J, with 15 bases between. The CDR3 length is 16 residues. Complete variable domain (other parts from reference TRBV5-1 and TRBJ1-6): KAGVTQTPRYLIKTRGQQVTLSCSPISGHRSVSWYQQTPGQGLQFLFEYFSETQRNKGNFPGRFSGRQFSNSRSEMNVSTLELGDSALYLCASSLDVSGYNSPLHFGNGTRLTVT.